Listed here are 15 T cell receptor beta chains from one sample, sequenced in a study of vaccination effects on CD4 cells after COVID-19. Generated by immunoSEQ multiplex PCR, the TCRdb table keeps only in-frame clones and is missing some. This sample has fewer than 35,000 clones, with approximately 70% found just once. ViraFEST expansion of antigen-specific CD4+ T cells with viral peptide pools preceded sequencing. Having been cultured for less than 13 days, the cells underwent CD4+ T cell isolation. As their vaccination, participants received two doses of either BNT162b2 or mRNA-1273. The antigens these receptors bind are not known. This sample comprised CD4+ T cells from PBMCs cultured with HCoV-229E spike peptides, obtained after COVID-19 vaccination. The origin of the receptors is a human donor who received a COVID-19 vaccine.

In this sample, this clone turned up once. The genes are TRBV4-1 and TRBJ2-1, with D uncertain. CDR3 length: 19 residues. Trimming stripped 1 base from V and 3 bases from J, with 22 bases between. Germline V gives CDR1 MGHRA, CDR2 YSYEKL. The CDR3 loop is CASSQGVGRRLGNYNEQFF. The DNA for the CDR3 is TGCGCCAGCAGCCAAGGGGTTGGAAGAAGGTTGGGGAACTACAATGAGCAGTTCTTC.

This clone was observed once. The CDR3 here is CASSQEVIAGVLETQYF. The CDR3 DNA follows: TGTGCCAGCAGCCAAGAGGTAATAGCGGGAGTATTAGAGACCCAGTACTTC. V is TRBV3-1 (or the pseudogene TRBV3-2) and J is TRBJ2-5; 9 nucleotides match TRBD2. The germline V gene encodes CDR1 LGHDT and CDR2 YNNKEL (reference sequence). The junction had 9 bases not matched to a gene; V was cut back by 0 bases and J by 4 bases. This CDR3 region has 17 residues.

The genes are TRBV11-2 and TRBJ2-7; 10 bases fit TRBD2. This CDR3 comprises 14 residues. Trimming took 1 base from V and 6 from J; bases not matched to a gene: 3. Germline values: CDR1 SGHAT, CDR2 FQNNGV. This CDR3 is CASSLVQRGGEQYF. The CDR3 DNA follows: TGTGCCAGCAGCTTAGTTCAGCGGGGGGGCGAGCAGTACTTC. Drawing the rest from reference TRBV11-2 and TRBJ2-7, the complete variable domain is EAGVAQSPRYKIIEKRQSVAFWCNPISGHATLYWYQQILGQGPKLLIQFQNNGVVDDSQLPKDRFSAERLKGVDSTLKIQPAKLEDSAVYLCASSLVQRGGEQYFGPGTRLTVT.

The rearrangement links TRBV30 to TRBJ1-2, with D perhaps matching TRBD1 (5 bases). Germline CDR1 reads GTSNPN; CDR2 reads SVGIG (reference sequence). Trimming took off 0 bases at V and 4 bases at J, with 9 bases between the two ends. There are 13 residues in the CDR3. CDR3 amino acids: CAWSVSRGYGYTF. The CDR3 coding sequence is TGTGCCTGGAGTGTCTCAAGGGGCTATGGCTACACCTTC.

The gene calls are TRBV19 and TRBJ1-5, with no clear D. CDR3 size: 16 residues. Germline lookup yields CDR1 LNHDA and CDR2 SQIVND (reference sequence). V lost 7 bases and J 0 bases, leaving 16 bases between the germline ends. In DNA, the CDR3 is TGTGCCAGTACCGCGGACGGACCGTATAGCAATCAGCCCCAGCATTTT. It encodes CASTADGPYSNQPQHF.

This clone was seen a handful of times. V and J are TRBV6-6 and TRBJ1-2; D call uncertain. Per the germline V gene, CDR1 is MNHNY and CDR2 is SVGAGI (reference sequence). The ends were cut back, 4 bases at V and 7 bases at J, with 13 bases in the middle. The CDR3 runs 13 residues. CDR3 nucleotide sequence: TGTGCCAGCAGTTCCCCCTCGTTAACTGGCTACACCTTC. It specifies CASSSPSLTGYTF.

V and J are TRBV30 and TRBJ1-4, with a weak D call TRBD1 (5 bases). The CDR3 runs to 18 residues. V was trimmed by 0 bases and J by 8 bases, leaving 25 bases between them. Germline V gene sequence: CDR1 GTSNPN, CDR2 SVGIG (reference sequence). CDR3 region: CAWSVTLTYGTGWEKLFF. DNA for the CDR3: TGTGCCTGGAGTGTTACCCTGACCTACGGGACGGGGTGGGAAAAACTGTTTTTT.

CDR3 nucleotides: TGTGCCAGCAGCACAGGACAGACAATAACTAATGAAAAACTGTTTTTT. It encodes CASSTGQTITNEKLFF. V is TRBV7-9 and J is TRBJ1-4, with D perhaps TRBD1 (6 bases). V lost 5 bases and J lost 1, with 14 bases in between. The CDR3 loop spans 16 amino acids. Looked up from germline, CDR1 is SEHNR and CDR2 is FQNEAQ (reference sequence). Using reference TRBV7-9 and TRBJ1-4 for the parts outside the CDR3, the full variable domain is DTGVSQNPRHKITKRGQNVTFRCDPISEHNRLYWYRQTLGQGPEFLTYFQNEAQLEKSRLLSDRFSAERPKGSFSTLEIQRTEQGDSAMYLCASSTGQTITNEKLFFGSGTQLSVL.

The chain carries TRBV7-9 and TRBJ2-7, with 13 bases matching TRBD2. Trimming removed 5 bases from V and 4 bases from J; junction bases left unmatched: 11. Germline-derived CDR1 and CDR2 are SEHNR and FQNEAQ (reference sequence). CDR3 size: 17 residues. CDR3 sequence reads: CASSIGGTSGKLYEQYF. CDR3 DNA sequence: TGTGCCAGCAGCATAGGAGGGACTAGCGGGAAACTTTACGAGCAGTACTTC.

This clone showed up just a few times. V is TRBV19 and J is TRBJ1-5; D gene unclear. Trimming took 6 bases from V and 8 from J, leaving 14 bases between them. The germline V gene encodes CDR1 LNHDA and CDR2 SQIVND (reference sequence). CDR3 length: 13 amino acids. The CDR3 sequence: CASSARGPEPQHF. CDR3 DNA: TGTGCCAGTAGCGCCCGGGGTCCGGAGCCCCAGCATTTT.

The V and J genes are TRBV5-1 and TRBJ1-5; 8 bases are a match to TRBD1. Unmatched junction bases numbered 4, after V lost 2 bases and J lost 3 bases. Germline V CDR1 and CDR2: SGHRS, YFSETQ. CDR3 length: 15 amino acids. CDR3 coding DNA: TGCGCCAGCAGCTTAGGGACAGGTCACAATCAGCCCCAGCATTTT. Translating gives CASSLGTGHNQPQHF.

Regarding this clone: The junction shows a germline mismatch at one end, possibly a read error. The rearrangement links TRBV5-1 to TRBJ1-5, with D hard to call. The CDR3 extends over 13 amino acids. Germline CDR1 and CDR2: SGHRS and YFSETQ. The CDR3 DNA reads TGCGCCAGCAGATTGGAGTGGAATCAGCCCCAGCATTTT. Its protein is CASRLEWNQPQHF.

The chain carries TRBV24-1 and TRBJ2-1, with 7 bases fitting TRBD2. The CDR3 covers 16 residues. Germline lookup yields CDR1 KGHDR and CDR2 SFDVKD. V was pared by 4 bases and J by 0 bases, with 5 bases of the junction left unmatched. The DNA of the CDR3 is TGTGCCACCAGTGAGGGAGCGGGACTCTCCTACAATGAGCAGTTCTTC. Protein: CATSEGAGLSYNEQFF.

The chain joins TRBV10-2 to TRBJ1-2; tentative D call: TRBD1 (6 bases). V was shortened by 6 bases and J by 2 bases, with 13 bases between the two germline ends. The germline gives CDR1 WSHSY, CDR2 SAAADI. CDR3 length: 14 residues. CDR3 loop: CASSFPTGNYGYTF. In nucleotides, the CDR3 is TGCGCCAGCAGCTTCCCGACAGGCAACTATGGCTACACCTTC.

The chain carries TRBV11-2 and TRBJ1-3; D gene unclear. The CDR3 spans 14 residues. The germline V gene encodes CDR1 SGHAT and CDR2 FQNNGV. V was clipped by 4 bases and J by 0 bases, with 7 bases between them. This CDR3 is CASSSPSSGNTIYF. CDR3 nucleotides: TGTGCCAGCAGCTCCCCCTCCTCTGGAAACACCATATATTTT.